This entry lists 9 T cell receptor beta chains sequenced from one sample in a study of blood T cell repertoires in COVID-19. Data came from immunoSEQ multiplex PCR; TCRdb stores just in-frame clones and leaves some out. Of fewer than 300,000 clones in the sample, 80% to 95% are singletons; the top ten hold 2% to 2.5%. Sequencing was carried out using peripheral blood. These receptors were obtained from a woman in her 30s with COVID-19, enrolled during active disease.

This chain joins TRBV6-5 and TRBJ2-7; 9 bases match TRBD1. With 6 bases clipped from V and 5 bases from J, the junction kept 5 bases outside the gene matches. The CDR3 extends over 13 amino acids. Germline loops: CDR1 MNHEY, CDR2 SVGAGI. CDR3 amino acids: CASRRTGADEQYF. CDR3 sequence (DNA): TGTGCCAGCAGAAGGACAGGGGCGGACGAGCAGTACTTC.

The CDR3: CSVRVPTYGYTF. DNA of the CDR3: TGCAGCGTTCGGGTTCCGACCTATGGCTACACCTTC. The chain recombines TRBV29-1 with TRBJ1-2, with D hard to call. The CDR3 covers 12 residues. Trimming removed 5 bases at V and 4 bases at J, with 11 bases between. Germline V CDR1 and CDR2: SQVTM, ANQGSEA. Using reference TRBV29-1 and TRBJ1-2 for the parts outside the CDR3, the full variable domain is SAVISQKPSRDICQRGTSLTIQCQVDSQVTMMFWYRQQPGQSLTLIATANQGSEATYESGFVIDKFPISRPNLTFSTLTVSNMSPEDSSIYLCSVRVPTYGYTFGSGTRLTVV.

This chain connects TRBV30 to TRBJ1-1, with 8 nucleotides matching TRBD1. Looked up from germline, CDR1 is GTSNPN and CDR2 is SVGIG (reference sequence). Losses at the gene ends were 3 bases for V and 8 bases for J; bases not matched to a gene: 5. There are 12 residues in the CDR3. CDR3: CAWRRQGTEAFF. In DNA form, the CDR3 reads TGTGCCTGGAGACGACAGGGGACGGAAGCTTTCTTT.

This chain joins TRBV5-1 and TRBJ1-1; D is possibly TRBD1 (5 bases). V was clipped by 0 bases and J by 5 bases, with 14 bases between them. The CDR3 loop spans 15 amino acids. Germline V CDR1 and CDR2: SGHRS, YFSETQ. CDR3 protein: CASSLVEGVGTEAFF. DNA for the CDR3: TGCGCCAGCAGCTTGGTGGAAGGGGTGGGTACTGAAGCTTTCTTT.

The chain couples TRBV12-3 or TRBV12-4 to TRBJ1-1; TRBD1 might be the D (6 bases). The CDR3 has 13 amino acids. The V end lost 7 bases, the J end lost 6 bases, and 15 bases lay between the germline ends. CDR3 amino acids: CASTQGGGPEAFF. The CDR3 bases are TGTGCCAGCACCCAAGGGGGGGGACCTGAAGCTTTCTTT.

The CDR3 DNA is TGCAGCGTTGCAAGGACAGGGGGGCCAGATACGCAGTATTTT. This gives the protein CSVARTGGPDTQYF. V usage is TRBV29-1 and J usage is TRBJ2-3, with 10 bases aligning to TRBD1. Trimming at V came to 4 bases and at J to 4 bases, leaving 5 bases not matched to a gene. The germline CDR1 and CDR2 sequences are SQVTM and ANQGSEA. The CDR3 runs 14 residues.

The chain recombines TRBV5-1 with TRBJ1-4; TRBD1 agrees at 9 bases. V gave up 3 bases and J gave up 8 bases; unmatched junction bases: 8. In germline, CDR1 is SGHRS, CDR2 YFSETQ. The CDR3 consists of 15 residues. CDR3 sequence (DNA): TGCGCCAGCAGCTCCCCGGACAGGGGAGAGGAAAAACTGTTTTTT. Translation gives CASSSPDRGEEKLFF.

This chain's CDR3 is CASTPRGEMNTEAFF. The CDR3 DNA is TGCGCCAGCACCCCCAGGGGGGAGATGAACACTGAAGCTTTCTTT. This sequence joins TRBV4-1 and TRBJ1-1, with 7 bases identical to TRBD1. The CDR3 contains 15 residues. Per germline, CDR1 MGHRA and CDR2 YSYEKL. V lost 7 bases and J lost 0; bases outside the gene matches: 8.

V and J are TRBV20-1 and TRBJ1-2; 9 bases align to TRBD1. Per the germline V gene, CDR1 is DFQATT and CDR2 is SNEGSKA (reference sequence). V trimming: 3 bases; J trimming: 8 bases; junction bases outside the gene matches: 4. The CDR3 consists of 12 residues. The CDR3 DNA follows: TGCAGTGCTAGTGGGACAGGGCGAGGCTACACCTTC. Translation gives CSASGTGRGYTF.